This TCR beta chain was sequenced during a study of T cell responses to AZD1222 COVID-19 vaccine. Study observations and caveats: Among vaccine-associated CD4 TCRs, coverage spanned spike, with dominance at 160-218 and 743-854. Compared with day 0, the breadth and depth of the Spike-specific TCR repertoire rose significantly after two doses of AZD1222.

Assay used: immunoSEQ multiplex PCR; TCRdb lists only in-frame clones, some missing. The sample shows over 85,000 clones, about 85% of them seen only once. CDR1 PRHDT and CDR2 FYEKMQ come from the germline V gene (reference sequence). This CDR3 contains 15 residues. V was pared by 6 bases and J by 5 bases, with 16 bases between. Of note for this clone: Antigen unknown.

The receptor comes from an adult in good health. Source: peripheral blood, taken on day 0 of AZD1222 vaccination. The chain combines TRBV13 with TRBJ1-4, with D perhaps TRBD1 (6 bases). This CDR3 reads CASSYRTDRNEKLFF. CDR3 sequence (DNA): TGTGCCAGCAGTTACCGAACCGACAGGAATGAAAAACTGTTTTTT. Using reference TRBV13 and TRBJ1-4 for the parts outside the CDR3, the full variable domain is AAGVIQSPRHLIKEKRETATLKCYPIPRHDTVYWYQQGPGQDPQFLISFYEKMQSDKGSIPDRFSAQQFSDYHSELNMSSLELGDSALYFCASSYRTDRNEKLFFGSGTQLSVL.